This T cell receptor (beta chain) was recovered during a study of T-cell reconstitution after alpha-beta-depleted transplantation in children. The germline V gene encodes CDR1 MNHEY and CDR2 SVGAGI. This CDR3 comprises 18 residues. V trimming: 2 bases; J trimming: 9 bases; junction bases outside the gene matches: 11. A library of TCRbeta sequences, prepared with unique molecular identifiers, was generated. TCRdb re-called the PCR reads with MiXCR, one entry per CDR3 protein. The top ten hold approximately 8.2% of the sample, which has fewer than 350,000 distinct CDR3 sequences, about 7.3% seen once. This clonotype has only a few counts. Its cognate antigen is unknown. Study conclusions and caveats: Hyperexpanded clones declined; after one year, newly produced T cells mostly supplied diversity. The study traced high day-60 TCRbeta diversity in some patients to surviving recipient T cells and thymic progenitors. Alpha-beta T cells present about two months after transplant were reported to originate from several hundred expanded graft clones.

This sample comprised peripheral blood, obtained 360 days after TCRalphabeta/CD19-depleted stem cell transplant. The chain combines TRBV6-5 with TRBJ2-1, with 15 nucleotides matching TRBD2. This TCR was recovered from a female patient aged 2 to 10 who had a stem cell transplant for Fanconi anemia, so the T cells may come from the graft donor. The CDR3 sequence: CASSYPGLAGGPRGEQFF. The CDR3 bases are TGTGCCAGCAGTTACCCGGGACTAGCGGGGGGACCCCGAGGTGAGCAGTTCTTC.